This T cell receptor beta chain was found in a study of control samples from healthy donors and cancer patients. The V and J ends lost 5 bases and 0 bases respectively, with 13 bases between them. The CDR3 spans 15 residues. The germline gives CDR1 PRHDT, CDR2 FYEKMQ (reference sequence). TCRdb's table, derived via immunoSEQ multiplex PCR, lists solely in-frame clones and lacks some. The profile shows roughly 160,000 clones, about 86% of them singletons. The sequencing input was blood. The sequence was obtained from a woman in her twenties or thirties in good health. J is TRBJ1-1 and V is TRBV13; possibly TRBD1 for D (6 bases). The DNA of the CDR3 is TGTGCCAGCAGCGCGGGGACACGGATGAACACTGAAGCTTTCTTT. Translation gives CASSAGTRMNTEAFF.